A selection of T cell receptor beta chains follows, all from one sample in a study of PD-L1 blockade in urothelial cancer. This table comes from immunoSEQ multiplex PCR, and its TCRdb copy is limited to in-frame clones, with some not included. This sample has around 40,000 clones, with around 89% found just once. The specimen comprised PBMCs, sampled around atezolizumab (anti-PD-L1) treatment. These TCRs come from a man between 60 and 75 years old with urothelial cancer. Both conserved end residues are part of each CDR3. The order of the fields is CDR3 DNA, CDR3 protein, clone size, J gene, V gene, D gene. The D gene is left open where the match is weak. Clone size is stated in some rows and not others, as once, few, many or a class when expanded.

CDR3 DNA: TGCGCCAGCAGCATAGGACAGTGGGGGGCCAACGTCCTGACTTTC
CDR3 protein: CASSIGQWGANVLTF
clone size: NA
J gene: TRBJ2-6
V gene: TRBV5-1
D gene: NA

CDR3 DNA: TGTGCCAGCCGGAGGACAGCCACGAACACCGGGGAGCTGTTTTTT
CDR3 protein: CASRRTATNTGELFF
clone size: NA
J gene: TRBJ2-2
V gene: TRBV6-5
D gene: NA

CDR3 DNA: TGTGCCAGCAGCTTCACAGGGCGGGGGGAAAAACTGTTTTTT
CDR3 protein: CASSFTGRGEKLFF
clone size: NA
J gene: TRBJ1-4
V gene: TRBV13
D gene: NA

CDR3 DNA: TGTGCCAGCAGTTTCGCCCCGTGGGCAGGGGGCTTGGAAAAACTGTTTTTT
CDR3 protein: CASSFAPWAGGLEKLFF
clone size: once
J gene: TRBJ1-4
V gene: TRBV28
D gene: TRBD1

CDR3 DNA: TGTGCCAGCAGTTTCAGCGGAGCCAAAAACATTCAGTACTTC
CDR3 protein: CASSFSGAKNIQYF
clone size: NA
J gene: TRBJ2-4
V gene: TRBV28
D gene: NA

CDR3 DNA: TGTGCCAGCAGCTTAGCGGGAGACTACCTGGGGGATGAGCAGTTCTTC
CDR3 protein: CASSLAGDYLGDEQFF
clone size: once
J gene: TRBJ2-1
V gene: TRBV11-3
D gene: NA

CDR3 DNA: TGTGCCAGTACCGCTACAGGCTACGAGCAGTACTTC
CDR3 protein: CASTATGYEQYF
clone size: NA
J gene: TRBJ2-7
V gene: TRBV19
D gene: NA

CDR3 DNA: TGTGCCATCCAGAGACAGGGGGGGGATTCACCCCTCCACTTT
CDR3 protein: CAIQRQGGDSPLHF
clone size: NA
J gene: TRBJ1-6
V gene: TRBV10-3
D gene: TRBD1

CDR3 DNA: TGTGCCAGCAAGCCAGCGGGAGCCTACGAGCAGTACTTC
CDR3 protein: CASKPAGAYEQYF
clone size: NA
J gene: TRBJ2-7
V gene: TRBV6-6
D gene: TRBD2

CDR3 DNA: TGTGCCAGCAGCTTAGTTTCACAGGGGGCCTACGAGCAGTACTTT
CDR3 protein: CASSLVSQGAYEQYF
clone size: NA
J gene: TRBJ2-7
V gene: TRBV13
D gene: TRBD1

CDR3 DNA: TGTGCCGGACAGGGGGCAACTGAAGCTTTCTTT
CDR3 protein: CAGQGATEAFF
clone size: NA
J gene: TRBJ1-1
V gene: TRBV28
D gene: TRBD1

CDR3 DNA: TGTGCCAGCAGTCAGACATCGGACACTGAAGCTTTCTTT
CDR3 protein: CASSQTSDTEAFF
clone size: NA
J gene: TRBJ1-1
V gene: TRBV6-5
D gene: NA

CDR3 DNA: TGCGCCAGCAGCTCGGGCACAGGCCAAGAGACCCAGTACTTC
CDR3 protein: CASSSGTGQETQYF
clone size: NA
J gene: TRBJ2-5
V gene: TRBV5-1
D gene: NA

CDR3 DNA: TGTGCCAGTAGTTGGACAGCAACTAATGAAAAACTGTTTTTT
CDR3 protein: CASSWTATNEKLFF
clone size: few
J gene: TRBJ1-4
V gene: TRBV19
D gene: NA

CDR3 DNA: TGTGCCAGCAGCGTCCAAGCTGACGGGAATGGAGCTTTCTTT
CDR3 protein: CASSVQADGNGAFF
clone size: NA
J gene: TRBJ1-1
V gene: TRBV9
D gene: NA

CDR3 DNA: TGCGCCAGCAGCCCATCGGGACAGGGGGCTGAAAAACTGTTTTTT
CDR3 protein: CASSPSGQGAEKLFF
clone size: few
J gene: TRBJ1-4
V gene: TRBV5-1
D gene: TRBD1

CDR3 DNA: TGCGCCAGCAGCTTGTGGGACAGGGTATCTTGGACCGGGGAGCTGTTTTTT
CDR3 protein: CASSLWDRVSWTGELFF
clone size: NA
J gene: TRBJ2-2
V gene: TRBV5-1
D gene: TRBD1

CDR3 DNA: TGTGCCAGCAGTTACTTGGGACAGGGGTTAGAACTGTTTTTT
CDR3 protein: CASSYLGQGLELFF
clone size: NA
J gene: TRBJ1-4
V gene: TRBV6-5
D gene: TRBD1